This TCR beta chain emerged from a study of multiple sclerosis patients with progressive multifocal leukoencephalopathy. TCRdb keeps only in-frame clones here, not all; method: immunoSEQ multiplex PCR. The sample has around 28,000 clones, more than 70% seen once. Germline V gene sequence: CDR1 MNHEY, CDR2 SVGAGI. Trimming cost V 6 bases and J 9 bases, with 18 bases left between them. The CDR3 spans 13 residues. The time point was: before natalizumab initiation. The source material was PBMCs. The chain employs TRBV6-5 and TRBJ2-7, with D tentatively TRBD2 (7 bases). This sequence originates from a human donor with multiple sclerosis. The CDR3 sequence: CASRHPGGVRQYF. Here the CDR3 DNA reads TGTGCCAGCAGACACCCGGGGGGCGTGCGGCAGTACTTC.